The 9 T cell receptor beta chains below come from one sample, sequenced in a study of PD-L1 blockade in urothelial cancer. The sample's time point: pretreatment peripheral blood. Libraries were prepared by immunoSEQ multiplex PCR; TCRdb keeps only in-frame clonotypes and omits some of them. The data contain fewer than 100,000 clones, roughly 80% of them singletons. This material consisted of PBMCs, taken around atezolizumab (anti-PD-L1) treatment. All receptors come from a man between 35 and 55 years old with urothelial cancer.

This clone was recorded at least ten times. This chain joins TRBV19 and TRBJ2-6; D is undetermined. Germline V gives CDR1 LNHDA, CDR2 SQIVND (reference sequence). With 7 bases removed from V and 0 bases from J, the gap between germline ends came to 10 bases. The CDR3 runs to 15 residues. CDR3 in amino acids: CASTHSGSGANVLTF. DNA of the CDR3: TGTGCCAGTACACATTCAGGCTCTGGGGCCAACGTCCTGACTTTC.

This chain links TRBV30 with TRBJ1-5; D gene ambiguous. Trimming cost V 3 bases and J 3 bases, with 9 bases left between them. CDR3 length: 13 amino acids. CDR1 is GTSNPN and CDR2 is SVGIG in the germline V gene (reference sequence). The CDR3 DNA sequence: TGTGCCTGGAGACAGTCCTTCAATCAGCCCCAGCATTTT. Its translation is CAWRQSFNQPQHF.

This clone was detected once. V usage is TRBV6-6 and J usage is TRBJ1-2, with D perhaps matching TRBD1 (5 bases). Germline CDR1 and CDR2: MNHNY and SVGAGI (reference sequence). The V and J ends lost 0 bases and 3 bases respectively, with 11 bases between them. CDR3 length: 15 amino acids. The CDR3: CASSYSAGGYYGYTF. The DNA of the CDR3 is TGTGCCAGCAGTTACTCAGCCGGGGGGTACTATGGCTACACCTTC.

The CDR3 protein is CASSLDSNYGYTF. The CDR3 DNA reads as TGTGCCAGCAGCTTGGACTCTAACTATGGCTACACCTTC. V and J are TRBV7-2 and TRBJ1-2, with D unclear. V was pared by 3 bases and J by 0 bases, with 5 bases between. Germline V gene sequence: CDR1 SGHTA, CDR2 FQGNSA. CDR3 length: 13 residues.

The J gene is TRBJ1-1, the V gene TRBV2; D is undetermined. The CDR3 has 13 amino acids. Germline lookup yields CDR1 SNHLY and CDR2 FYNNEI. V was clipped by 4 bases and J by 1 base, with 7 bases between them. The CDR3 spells CASSGRKNTEAFF. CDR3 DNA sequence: TGTGCCAGCAGTGGGAGAAAGAACACTGAAGCTTTCTTT.

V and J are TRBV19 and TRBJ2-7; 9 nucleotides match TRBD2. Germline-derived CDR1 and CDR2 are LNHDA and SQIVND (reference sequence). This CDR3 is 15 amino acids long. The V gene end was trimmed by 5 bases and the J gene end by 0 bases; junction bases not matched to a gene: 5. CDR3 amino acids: CASSLTSGSSYEQYF. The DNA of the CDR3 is TGTGCCAGTAGTCTGACTAGCGGAAGCTCCTACGAGCAGTACTTC.

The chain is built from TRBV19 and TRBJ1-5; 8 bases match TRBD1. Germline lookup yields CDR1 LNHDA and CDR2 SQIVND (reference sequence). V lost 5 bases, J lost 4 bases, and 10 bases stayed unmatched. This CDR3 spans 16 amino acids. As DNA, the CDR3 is TGTGCCAGTAGTCGTCGGACAGGGTGGGAGAATCAGCCCCAGCATTTT. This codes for CASSRRTGWENQPQHF.

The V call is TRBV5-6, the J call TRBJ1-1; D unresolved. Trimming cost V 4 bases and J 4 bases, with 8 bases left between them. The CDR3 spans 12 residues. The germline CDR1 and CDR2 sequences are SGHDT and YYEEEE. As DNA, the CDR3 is TGTGCCAGCAGCGCCGGGAGCACTGAAGCTTTCTTT. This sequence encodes CASSAGSTEAFF.

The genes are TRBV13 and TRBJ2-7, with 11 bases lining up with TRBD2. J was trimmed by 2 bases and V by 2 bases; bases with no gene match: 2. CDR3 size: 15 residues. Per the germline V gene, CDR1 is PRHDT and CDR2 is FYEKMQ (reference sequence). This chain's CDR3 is CASSLLAGGTYEQYF. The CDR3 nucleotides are TGTGCCAGCAGCTTACTAGCGGGAGGTACCTACGAGCAGTACTTC.